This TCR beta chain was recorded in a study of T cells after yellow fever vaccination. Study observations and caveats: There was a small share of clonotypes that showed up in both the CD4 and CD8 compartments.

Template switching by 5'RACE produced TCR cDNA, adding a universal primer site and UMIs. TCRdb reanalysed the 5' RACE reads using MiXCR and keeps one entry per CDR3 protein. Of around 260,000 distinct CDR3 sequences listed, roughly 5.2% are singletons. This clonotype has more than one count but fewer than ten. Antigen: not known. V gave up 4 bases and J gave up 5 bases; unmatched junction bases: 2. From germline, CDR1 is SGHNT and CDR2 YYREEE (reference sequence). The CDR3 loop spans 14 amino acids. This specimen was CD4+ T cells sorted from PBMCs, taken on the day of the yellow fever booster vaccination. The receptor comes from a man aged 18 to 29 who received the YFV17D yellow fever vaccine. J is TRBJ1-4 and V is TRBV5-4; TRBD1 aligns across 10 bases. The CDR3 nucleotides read TGTGCCAGCAGCCTGACAGGGGGCAATGAAAAACTGTTTTTT. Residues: CASSLTGGNEKLFF.